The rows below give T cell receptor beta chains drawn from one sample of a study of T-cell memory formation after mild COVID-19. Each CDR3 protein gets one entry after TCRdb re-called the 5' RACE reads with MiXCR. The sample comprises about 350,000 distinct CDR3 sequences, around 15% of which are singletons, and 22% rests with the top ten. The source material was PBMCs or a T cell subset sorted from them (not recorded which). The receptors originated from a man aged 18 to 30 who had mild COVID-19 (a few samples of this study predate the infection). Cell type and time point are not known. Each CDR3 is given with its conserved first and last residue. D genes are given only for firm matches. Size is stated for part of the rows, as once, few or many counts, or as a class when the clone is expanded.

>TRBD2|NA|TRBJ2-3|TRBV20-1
TGCAGTGCTCCGACTAGCGCAGATACGCAGTATTTT
CSAPTSADTQYF
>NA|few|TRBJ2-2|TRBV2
TGTGCCAGCAACGTAGGGGTCCTGAACACCGGGGAGCTGTTTTTT
CASNVGVLNTGELFF
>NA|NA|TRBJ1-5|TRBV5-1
TGCGCCAGCAGCCCCGGCGGAAGCGAGATAGAACAGCCCCAGCATTTT
CASSPGGSEIEQPQHF
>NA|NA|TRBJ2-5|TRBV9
TGTGCCAGCAGCGCCGGAGGGGGCTTGATCGGAGAGACCCAGTACTTC
CASSAGGGLIGETQYF
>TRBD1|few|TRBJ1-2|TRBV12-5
TGTGCTAGTGGACTTGGACAGGTCTATGGCTACACCTTC
CASGLGQVYGYTF
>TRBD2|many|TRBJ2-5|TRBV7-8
TGTGCCAGCAGCCCAACTAGCGGGGGGGCCATGGAGACCCAGTACTTC
CASSPTSGGAMETQYF
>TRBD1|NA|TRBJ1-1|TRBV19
TGTGCCAGCTACCCCGAGGGGAGGGGGCGCGCTTTCTTT
CASYPEGRGRAFF
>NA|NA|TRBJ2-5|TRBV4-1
TGCGCCAGCAGCCAGGGAGCCTTAGAGACCCAGTACTTC
CASSQGALETQYF
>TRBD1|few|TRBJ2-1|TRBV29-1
TGCAGCGTTGAAGATTCAGCAGGGGGTTTGAACAATGAGCAGTTCTTC
CSVEDSAGGLNNEQFF
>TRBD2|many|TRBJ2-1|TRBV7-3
TGTGCCAGCAGCTTAAGAGGGCGGACTAGCGACGGCAATGAGCAGTTCTTC
CASSLRGRTSDGNEQFF
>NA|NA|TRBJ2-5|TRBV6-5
TGTGCCAGCAGTTACGGCGGGACAGCCTCCAAGACCCAGTACTTC
CASSYGGTASKTQYF
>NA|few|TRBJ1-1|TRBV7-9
TGTGCCAGCAGCCTCCCCCCTGAGGGAGCTTTCTTT
CASSLPPEGAFF
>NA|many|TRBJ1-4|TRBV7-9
TGTGCCAGCTCTAGTGGGGAAAAACTGTTTTTT
CASSSGEKLFF
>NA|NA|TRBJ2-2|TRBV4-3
TGCGCCAGCAGCCAAGATGGGTTGAGAGGCGGGGAGCTGTTTTTT
CASSQDGLRGGELFF
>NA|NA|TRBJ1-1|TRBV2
TGTGCCAGCAGTGAAAGGCAGTCAACCGAAGCTTTCTTT
CASSERQSTEAFF
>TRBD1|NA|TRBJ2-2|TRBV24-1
TGTGCCACCAGTGATTTCGCCGGGACAGGGCCTACCGGGGAGCTGTTTTTT
CATSDFAGTGPTGELFF
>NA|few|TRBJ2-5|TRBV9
TGTGCCAGCAGCGTAGCTTCCGGGAGAGAGACCCAGTACTTC
CASSVASGRETQYF
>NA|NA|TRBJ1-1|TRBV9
TGTGCCAGCAGCATCGGACCCAACACTGAAGCTTTCTTT
CASSIGPNTEAFF
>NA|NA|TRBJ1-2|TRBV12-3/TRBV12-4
TGTGCCAGCAGTTTCGACGGGCTCTGGGGCTACACCTTC
CASSFDGLWGYTF
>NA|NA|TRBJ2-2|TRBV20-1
TGCAGTGTTCCAGGGGTTCCCGCGAACACCGGGGAGCTGTTTTTT
CSVPGVPANTGELFF
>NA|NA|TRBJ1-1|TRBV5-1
TGCGCCAGCAGCTTGCGGGTGGAGAACACTGAAGCTTTCTTT
CASSLRVENTEAFF
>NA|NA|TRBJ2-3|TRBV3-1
TGTGCCAGCAGCCAAGGGGGCTCGGGCACAGATACGCAGTATTTT
CASSQGGSGTDTQYF
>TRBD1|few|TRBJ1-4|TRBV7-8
TGTGCCAGCACACCCGCCGCAGGGGGCAGTGGAAAACTGTTTTTT
CASTPAAGGSGKLFF
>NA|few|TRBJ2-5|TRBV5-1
TGCGCCAGCAGGACCTTCCAAGAGACCCAGTACTTC
CASRTFQETQYF
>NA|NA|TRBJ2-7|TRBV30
TGTGCCTGGAGTGTAAAGGGGGGCCCCTACGAGCAGTACTTC
CAWSVKGGPYEQYF
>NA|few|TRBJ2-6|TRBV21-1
TGTGCCAGCAGCAAAGTCCCAGAGCCTGGGGCCAACGTCCTGACTTTC
CASSKVPEPGANVLTF
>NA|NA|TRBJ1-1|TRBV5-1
TGCGCCAGCAGCTCTCCGGACGGGACTGAAGCTTTCTTT
CASSSPDGTEAFF
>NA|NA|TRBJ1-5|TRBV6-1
TGTGCCAGCAGTGAAGGGGTTGTCAATCAGCCCCAGCATTTT
CASSEGVVNQPQHF
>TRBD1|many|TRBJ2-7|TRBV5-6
TGTGCCAGCAGCCACCGGGACAGGGCCTACGAGCAGTACTTC
CASSHRDRAYEQYF
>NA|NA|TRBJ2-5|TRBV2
TGTGCCAGCAGTGAAGACAGGGCCGAGACCCAGTACTTC
CASSEDRAETQYF
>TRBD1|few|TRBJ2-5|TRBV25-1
TGTGCCAGCAGTGAGACAGGGGGCAGGGAGACCCAGTACTTC
CASSETGGRETQYF
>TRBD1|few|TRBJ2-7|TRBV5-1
TGCGCCAGCAGCTCGGCGGGGACAGGGACGGCGTCCTACGAGCAGTACTTC
CASSSAGTGTASYEQYF
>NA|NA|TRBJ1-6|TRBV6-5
TGTGCCAGCAGTTACTCGTGGGAGTTCAATTCACCCCTCCACTTT
CASSYSWEFNSPLHF
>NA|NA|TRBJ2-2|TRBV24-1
TGTGCCACCCTCGACACGAACACCGGGGAGCTGTTTTTT
CATLDTNTGELFF